This record covers a single TCR beta chain. What it binds is unknown. TCRdb reprocessed the 5' RACE reads with MiXCR, giving one entry per CDR3 protein. This table holds tens of thousands of distinct CDR3 sequences, about 25% found once. Germline loops: CDR1 SNHLY, CDR2 FYNNEI. V was cut by 6 bases and J by 0 bases, with 17 bases left in between. The CDR3 extends over 16 amino acids. The sample belongs to a study of early T cells in non-severe SARS-CoV-2 infection. For the study at large: Unpaired chains resulted from sequencing bulk RNA of unsorted whole blood. Findings and limits, study-wide: CD4 and private specificities were missed by VDJdb matching, which favored anti-spike CD8 responses.

The sequence derives from an adult who was a healthcare worker with PCR-confirmed SARS-CoV-2 infection or an uninfected control (not recorded which). Source: whole blood, taken at baseline. The chain is built from TRBV2 and TRBJ1-2, with no clear D. The CDR3 loop reads CASSRTPTSANYGYTF. DNA for the CDR3: TGTGCCAGCAGCCGCACGCCGACATCAGCTAACTATGGCTACACCTTC.